A few counts support the clone carrying this T cell receptor (beta chain). Its cognate antigen is unknown. This sample stems from a study of cytomegalovirus exposure and HLA in healthy donors. Study-level results: Sequencing probably produced one cluster of sequence variants that were highly shared. An analysis that was carried out later associated approximately 17,000 TCR beta sequences with HLA alleles at 0.05 false discovery rate.

PCR amplification relied on 60 Vbeta primers (plus 13 Jbeta primers). Sequencing was performed with immunoSEQ multiplex PCR; in TCRdb, only in-frame clones are kept and a portion is missing. Among roughly 100,000 clones listed, around 82% were seen once. Germline V gene data show CDR1 as SGHRS and CDR2 as YFSETQ. V shed 6 bases and J shed 1 base, with 10 bases lying between them. The CDR3 sequence is 13 residues long. The sample comprised PBMCs. This TCR derives from a man between 25 and 39 years old in good health and CMV-seropositive. This chain links TRBV5-1 with TRBJ1-1; D is unresolved. The CDR3 nucleotides are TGCGCCAGCAACCGCGCCCCGAACACTGAAGCTTTCTTT. Its translation: CASNRAPNTEAFF.